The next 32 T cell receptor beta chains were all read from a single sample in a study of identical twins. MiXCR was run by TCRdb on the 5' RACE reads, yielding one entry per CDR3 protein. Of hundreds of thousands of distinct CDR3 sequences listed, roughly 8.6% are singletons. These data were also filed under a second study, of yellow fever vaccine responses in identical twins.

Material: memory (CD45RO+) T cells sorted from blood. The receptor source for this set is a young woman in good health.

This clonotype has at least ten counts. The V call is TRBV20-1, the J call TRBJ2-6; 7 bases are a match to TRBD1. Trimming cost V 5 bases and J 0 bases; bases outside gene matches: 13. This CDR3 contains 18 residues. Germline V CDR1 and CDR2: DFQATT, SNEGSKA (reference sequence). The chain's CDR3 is CSARDLDRFGSGANVLTF. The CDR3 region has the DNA TGCAGTGCTCGCGACCTGGACAGGTTCGGCTCTGGGGCCAACGTCCTGACTTTC.

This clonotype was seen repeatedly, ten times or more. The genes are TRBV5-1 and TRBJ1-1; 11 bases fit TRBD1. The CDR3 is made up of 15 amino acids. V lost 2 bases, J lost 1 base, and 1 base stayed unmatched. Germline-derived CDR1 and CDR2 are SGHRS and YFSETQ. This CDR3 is CASSFGQGANTEAFF. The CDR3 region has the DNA TGCGCCAGCAGCTTCGGACAGGGGGCGAACACTGAAGCTTTCTTT. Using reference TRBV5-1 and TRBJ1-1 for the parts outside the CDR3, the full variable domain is KAGVTQTPRYLIKTRGQQVTLSCSPISGHRSVSWYQQTPGQGLQFLFEYFSETQRNKGNFPGRFSGRQFSNSRSEMNVSTLELGDSALYLCASSFGQGANTEAFFGQGTRLTVV.

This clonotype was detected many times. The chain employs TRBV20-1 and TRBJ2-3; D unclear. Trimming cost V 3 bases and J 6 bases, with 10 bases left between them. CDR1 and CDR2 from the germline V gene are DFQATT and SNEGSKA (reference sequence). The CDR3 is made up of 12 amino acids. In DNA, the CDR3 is TGCAGTGCTAGTCGTACCTGGGATACGCAGTATTTT. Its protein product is CSASRTWDTQYF.

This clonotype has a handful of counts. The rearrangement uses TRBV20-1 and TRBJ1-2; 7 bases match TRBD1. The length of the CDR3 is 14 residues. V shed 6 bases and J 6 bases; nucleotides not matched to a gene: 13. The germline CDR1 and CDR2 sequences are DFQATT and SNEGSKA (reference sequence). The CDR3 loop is CSATPPGQIDGYTF. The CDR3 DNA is TGCAGTGCGACTCCTCCGGGACAGATAGATGGCTACACCTTC.

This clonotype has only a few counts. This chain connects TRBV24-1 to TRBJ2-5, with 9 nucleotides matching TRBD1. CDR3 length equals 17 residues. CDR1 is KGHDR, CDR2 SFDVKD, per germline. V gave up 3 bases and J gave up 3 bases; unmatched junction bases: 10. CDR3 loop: CATSDRLLDRGEETQYF. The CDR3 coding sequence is TGTGCCACCAGTGATCGACTTTTAGACAGGGGGGAAGAGACCCAGTACTTC.

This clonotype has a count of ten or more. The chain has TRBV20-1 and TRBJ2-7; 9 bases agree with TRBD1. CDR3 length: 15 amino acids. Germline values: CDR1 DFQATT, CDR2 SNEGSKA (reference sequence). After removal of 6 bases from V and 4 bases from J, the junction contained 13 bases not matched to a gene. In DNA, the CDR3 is TGCAGTGCCAAGATACCGGGACAGGGCCCTTACGAGCAGTACTTC. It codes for CSAKIPGQGPYEQYF.

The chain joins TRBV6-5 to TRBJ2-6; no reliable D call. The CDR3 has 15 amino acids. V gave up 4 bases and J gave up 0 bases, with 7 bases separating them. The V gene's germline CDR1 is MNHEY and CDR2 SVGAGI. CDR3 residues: CASSSRGSGANVLTF. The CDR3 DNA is TGTGCCAGCAGTTCCCGAGGCTCTGGGGCCAACGTCCTGACTTTC.

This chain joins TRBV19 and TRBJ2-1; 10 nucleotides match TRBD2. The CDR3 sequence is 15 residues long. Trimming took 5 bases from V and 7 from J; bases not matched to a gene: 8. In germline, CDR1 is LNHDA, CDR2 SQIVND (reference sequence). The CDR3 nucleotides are TGTGCCAGTAGTGATGGGGCTAGCGGGAGAAATGAGCAGTTCTTC. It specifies CASSDGASGRNEQFF.

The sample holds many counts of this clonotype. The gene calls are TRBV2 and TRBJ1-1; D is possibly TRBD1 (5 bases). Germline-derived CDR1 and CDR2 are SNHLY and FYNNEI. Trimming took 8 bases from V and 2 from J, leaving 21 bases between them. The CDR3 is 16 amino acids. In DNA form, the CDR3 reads TGTGCCAGCCGGGCAGGGTTTTTGTTAATTAACACTGAAGCTTTCTTT. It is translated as CASRAGFLLINTEAFF.

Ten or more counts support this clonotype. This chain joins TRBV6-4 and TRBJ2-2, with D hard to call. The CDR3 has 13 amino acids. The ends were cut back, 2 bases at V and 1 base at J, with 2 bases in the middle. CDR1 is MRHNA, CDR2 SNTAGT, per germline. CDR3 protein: CASSDGNTGELFF. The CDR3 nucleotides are TGTGCCAGCAGTGACGGGAACACCGGGGAGCTGTTTTTT.

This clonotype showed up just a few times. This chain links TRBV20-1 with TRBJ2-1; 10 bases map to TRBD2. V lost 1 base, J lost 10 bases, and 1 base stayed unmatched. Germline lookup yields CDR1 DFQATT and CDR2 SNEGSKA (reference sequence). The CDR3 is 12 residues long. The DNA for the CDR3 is TGCAGTGCTAGAGGGACTAGCGGAGAGCAGTTCTTC. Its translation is CSARGTSGEQFF.

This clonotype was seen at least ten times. The CDR3 loop reads CASSLDSGVGGLRAFF. The CDR3, as DNA: TGTGCCAGCAGCTTAGATTCGGGAGTAGGAGGACTCCGGGCTTTCTTT. The genes are TRBV11-2 and TRBJ1-1; D is undetermined. The CDR3 sequence is 16 residues long. CDR1 is SGHAT, CDR2 FQNNGV, per germline. Trimming pared 0 bases from V and 11 bases from J, leaving 22 bases between. Drawing the rest from reference TRBV11-2 and TRBJ1-1, the complete variable domain is EAGVAQSPRYKIIEKRQSVAFWCNPISGHATLYWYQQILGQGPKLLIQFQNNGVVDDSQLPKDRFSAERLKGVDSTLKIQPAKLEDSAVYLCASSLDSGVGGLRAFFGQGTRLTVV.

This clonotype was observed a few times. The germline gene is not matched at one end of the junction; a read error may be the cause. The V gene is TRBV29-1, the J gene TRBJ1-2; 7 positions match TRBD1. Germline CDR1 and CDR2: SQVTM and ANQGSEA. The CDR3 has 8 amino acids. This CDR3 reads CSVEGQPF. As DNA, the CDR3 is TGCAGCGTTGAGGGACAGCCCTTC.

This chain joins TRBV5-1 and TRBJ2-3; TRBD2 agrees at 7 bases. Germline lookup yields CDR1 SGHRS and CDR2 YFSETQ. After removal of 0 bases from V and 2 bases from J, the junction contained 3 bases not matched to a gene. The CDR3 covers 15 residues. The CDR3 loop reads CASSLGLALTDTQYF. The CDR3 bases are TGCGCCAGCAGCTTGGGACTAGCCCTCACAGATACGCAGTATTTT.

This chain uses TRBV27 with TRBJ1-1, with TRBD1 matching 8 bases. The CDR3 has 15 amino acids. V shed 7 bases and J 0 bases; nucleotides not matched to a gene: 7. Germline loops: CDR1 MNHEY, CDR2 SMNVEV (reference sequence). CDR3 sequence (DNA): TGTGCCAGCACTCGGACAGGGCTTATGAACACTGAAGCTTTCTTT. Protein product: CASTRTGLMNTEAFF.

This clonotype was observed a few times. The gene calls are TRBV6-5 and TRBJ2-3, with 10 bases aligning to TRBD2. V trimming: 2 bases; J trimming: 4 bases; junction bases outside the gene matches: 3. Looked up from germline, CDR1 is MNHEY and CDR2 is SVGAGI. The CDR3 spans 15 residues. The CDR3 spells CASSYLAGESDTQYF. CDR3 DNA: TGTGCCAGCAGTTACCTAGCGGGAGAATCAGATACGCAGTATTTT.

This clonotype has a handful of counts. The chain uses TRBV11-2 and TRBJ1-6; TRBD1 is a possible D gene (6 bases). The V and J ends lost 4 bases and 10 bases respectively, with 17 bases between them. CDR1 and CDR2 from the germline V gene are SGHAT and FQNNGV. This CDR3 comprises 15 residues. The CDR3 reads CASSSQGTGISPLHF. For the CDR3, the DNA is TGTGCCAGCAGCTCCCAGGGGACGGGTATATCACCCCTCCACTTT.

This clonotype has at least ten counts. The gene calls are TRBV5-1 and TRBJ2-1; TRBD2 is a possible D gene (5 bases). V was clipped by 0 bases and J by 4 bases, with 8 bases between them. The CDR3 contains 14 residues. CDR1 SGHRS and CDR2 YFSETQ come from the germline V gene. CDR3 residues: CASSLGGLYNEQFF. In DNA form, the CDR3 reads TGCGCCAGCAGCTTGGGCGGGCTTTACAATGAGCAGTTCTTC.

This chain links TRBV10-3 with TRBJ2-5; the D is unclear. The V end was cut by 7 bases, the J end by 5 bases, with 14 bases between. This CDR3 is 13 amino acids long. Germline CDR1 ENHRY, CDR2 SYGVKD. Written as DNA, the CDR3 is TGTGCCATCACTGCGGCCGCCGGTGAGACCCAGTACTTC. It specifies CAITAAAGETQYF.

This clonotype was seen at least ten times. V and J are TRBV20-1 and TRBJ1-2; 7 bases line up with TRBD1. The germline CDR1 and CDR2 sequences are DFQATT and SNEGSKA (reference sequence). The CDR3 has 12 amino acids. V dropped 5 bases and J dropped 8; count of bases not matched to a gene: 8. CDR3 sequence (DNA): TGCAGTGCTCCGCGGACAGGCTCCGGCTACACCTTC. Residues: CSAPRTGSGYTF.

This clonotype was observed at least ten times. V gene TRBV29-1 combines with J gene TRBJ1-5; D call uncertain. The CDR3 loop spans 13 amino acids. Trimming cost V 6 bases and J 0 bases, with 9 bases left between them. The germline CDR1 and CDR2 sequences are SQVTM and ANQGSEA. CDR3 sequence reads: CSVMENSNQPQHF. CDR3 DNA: TGCAGCGTGATGGAAAATAGCAATCAGCCCCAGCATTTT.

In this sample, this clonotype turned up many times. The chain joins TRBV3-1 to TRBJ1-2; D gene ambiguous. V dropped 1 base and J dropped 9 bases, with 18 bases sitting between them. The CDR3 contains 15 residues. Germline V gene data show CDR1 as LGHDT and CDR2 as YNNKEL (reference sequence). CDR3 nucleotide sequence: TGTGCCAGCAGCCAAGGCCCCGGTCGAGACGACAGCTACACCTTC. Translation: CASSQGPGRDDSYTF.

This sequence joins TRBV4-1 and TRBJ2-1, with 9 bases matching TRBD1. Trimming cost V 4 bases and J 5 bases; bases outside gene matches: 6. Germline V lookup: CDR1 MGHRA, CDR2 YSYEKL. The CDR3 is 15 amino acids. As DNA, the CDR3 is TGCGCCAGCAGCCCGGACAGGGGCGTAAACAATGAGCAGTTCTTC. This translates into CASSPDRGVNNEQFF.

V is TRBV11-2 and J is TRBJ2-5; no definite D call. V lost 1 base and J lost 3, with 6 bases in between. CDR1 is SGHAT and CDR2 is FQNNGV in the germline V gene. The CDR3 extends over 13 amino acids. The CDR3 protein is CASSLVWEETQYF. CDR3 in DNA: TGTGCCAGCAGCTTAGTCTGGGAAGAGACCCAGTACTTC.

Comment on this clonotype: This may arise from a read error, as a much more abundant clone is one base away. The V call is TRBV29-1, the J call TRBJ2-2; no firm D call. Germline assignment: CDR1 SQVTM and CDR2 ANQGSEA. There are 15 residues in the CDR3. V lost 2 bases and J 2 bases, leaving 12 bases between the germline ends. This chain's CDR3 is CSVERVPSNTGELFF. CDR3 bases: TGCAGCGTTGAAAGGGTACCCTCTAACACCGGGGAGCTGTTTTTT.

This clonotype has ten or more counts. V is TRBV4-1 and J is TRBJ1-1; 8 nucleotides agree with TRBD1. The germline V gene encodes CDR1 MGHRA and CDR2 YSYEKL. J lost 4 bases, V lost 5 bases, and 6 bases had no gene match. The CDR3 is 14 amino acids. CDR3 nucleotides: TGCGCCAGCAGCTTCGACAGGGGTGTCACTGAAGCTTTCTTT. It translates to CASSFDRGVTEAFF.

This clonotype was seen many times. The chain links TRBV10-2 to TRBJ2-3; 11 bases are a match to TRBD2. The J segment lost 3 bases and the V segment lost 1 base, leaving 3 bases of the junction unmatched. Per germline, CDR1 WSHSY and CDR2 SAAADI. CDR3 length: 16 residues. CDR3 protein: CASSELSSGRTDTQYF. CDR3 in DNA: TGCGCCAGCAGTGAGTTGTCTAGCGGGAGGACAGATACGCAGTATTTT.

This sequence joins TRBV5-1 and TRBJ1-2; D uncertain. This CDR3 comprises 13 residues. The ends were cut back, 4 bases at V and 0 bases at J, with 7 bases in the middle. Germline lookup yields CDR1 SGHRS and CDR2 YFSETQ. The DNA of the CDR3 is TGCGCCAGCAGCGAGAATACTAACTATGGCTACACCTTC. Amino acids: CASSENTNYGYTF. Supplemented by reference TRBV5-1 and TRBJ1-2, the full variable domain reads KAGVTQTPRYLIKTRGQQVTLSCSPISGHRSVSWYQQTPGQGLQFLFEYFSETQRNKGNFPGRFSGRQFSNSRSEMNVSTLELGDSALYLCASSENTNYGYTFGSGTRLTVV.

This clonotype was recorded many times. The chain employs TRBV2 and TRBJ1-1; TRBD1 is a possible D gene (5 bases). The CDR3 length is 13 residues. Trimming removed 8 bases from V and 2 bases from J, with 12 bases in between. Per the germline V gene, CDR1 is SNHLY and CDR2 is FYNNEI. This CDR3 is CASGAVFNTEAFF. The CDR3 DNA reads TGTGCCAGCGGGGCAGTCTTTAACACTGAAGCTTTCTTT.

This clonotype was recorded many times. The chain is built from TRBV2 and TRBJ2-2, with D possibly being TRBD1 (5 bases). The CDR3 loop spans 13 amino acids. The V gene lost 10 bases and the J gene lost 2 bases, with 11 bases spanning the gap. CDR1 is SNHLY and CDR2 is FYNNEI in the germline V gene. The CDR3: CATKGQNTGELFF. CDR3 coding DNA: TGTGCCACGAAGGGGCAAAACACCGGGGAGCTGTTTTTT.

DNA for the CDR3: TGCAGTGCTAGTGACCGGGACAGACAAATGGAGACCCAGTACTTC. Its translation: CSASDRDRQMETQYF. The gene calls are TRBV20-1 and TRBJ2-5, with 7 positions matching TRBD1. The ends lost 3 bases at V and 5 bases at J; junction bases unmatched: 12. The germline V gene encodes CDR1 DFQATT and CDR2 SNEGSKA (reference sequence). The length of the CDR3 is 15 residues.

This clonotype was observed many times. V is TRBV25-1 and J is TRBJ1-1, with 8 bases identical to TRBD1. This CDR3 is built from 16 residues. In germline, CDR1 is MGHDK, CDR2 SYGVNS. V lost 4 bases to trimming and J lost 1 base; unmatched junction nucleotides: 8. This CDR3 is CASSGNPGQGNTEAFF. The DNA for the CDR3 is TGTGCCAGCAGTGGTAACCCTGGACAGGGGAACACTGAAGCTTTCTTT.